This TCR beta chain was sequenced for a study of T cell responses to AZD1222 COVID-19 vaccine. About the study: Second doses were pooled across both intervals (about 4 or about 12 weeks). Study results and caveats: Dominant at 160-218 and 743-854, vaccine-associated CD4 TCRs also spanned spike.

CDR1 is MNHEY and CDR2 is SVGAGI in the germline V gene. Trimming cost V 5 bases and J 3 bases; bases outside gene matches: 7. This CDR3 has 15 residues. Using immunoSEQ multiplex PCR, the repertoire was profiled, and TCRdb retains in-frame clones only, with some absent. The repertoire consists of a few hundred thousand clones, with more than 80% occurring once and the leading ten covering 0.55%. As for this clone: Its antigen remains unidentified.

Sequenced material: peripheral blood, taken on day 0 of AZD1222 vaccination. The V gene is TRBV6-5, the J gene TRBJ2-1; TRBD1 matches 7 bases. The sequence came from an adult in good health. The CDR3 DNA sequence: TGTGCCAGCAGTAAAACAGGGGATATCTACAATGAGCAGTTCTTC. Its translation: CASSKTGDIYNEQFF.